These 17 T cell receptor beta chains were sequenced from one sample in a study of cytomegalovirus exposure and HLA in healthy donors. The PCR used 60 Vbeta and 13 Jbeta primers. TCRdb's table, derived via immunoSEQ multiplex PCR, lists solely in-frame clones and lacks some. Counted here are 100,000 to 150,000 clones, over 75% occurring once; the ten biggest clones make up roughly 12%. Sequenced input: PBMCs. The receptors here all came from a woman between 40 and 50 years old in good health and CMV-seropositive.

This chain connects TRBV2 to TRBJ2-1; 12 bases fit TRBD2. CDR1 and CDR2 from the germline V gene are SNHLY and FYNNEI. Germline trimming cut 5 bases from V and 6 bases from J; bases unmatched to any gene: 5. This CDR3 region has 15 residues. The CDR3 DNA reads TGTGCCAGCAGTAAGACTAGCGGGGGCCCCAATGAGCAGTTCTTC. This translates into CASSKTSGGPNEQFF. Variable domain in full (rest from reference TRBV2 and TRBJ2-1): EPEVTQTPSHQVTQMGQEVILRCVPISNHLYFYWYRQILGQKVEFLVSFYNNEISEKSEIFDDQFSVERPDGSNFTLKIRSTKLEDSAMYFCASSKTSGGPNEQFFGPGTRLTVL.

The chain combines TRBV7-9 with TRBJ2-2; D is ambiguous. The CDR3 loop spans 15 amino acids. Trimming left V 5 bases short and J 3 bases short, with 13 bases between. The germline V gene has CDR1 SEHNR and CDR2 FQNEAQ (reference sequence). CDR3 residues: CASSPRSEYTGELFF. Written as DNA, the CDR3 is TGTGCCAGCAGCCCCCGGTCCGAGTACACCGGGGAGCTGTTTTTT.

V is TRBV19 and J is TRBJ2-1, with TRBD2 matching over 8 bases. In germline, CDR1 is LNHDA, CDR2 SQIVND (reference sequence). V shed 2 bases and J 5 bases; nucleotides not matched to a gene: 5. CDR3 length: 15 residues. CDR3 sequence (DNA): TGTGCCAGTAGTATAAGCGGGAGTTCCCACAATGAGCAGTTCTTC. Its translation is CASSISGSSHNEQFF.

The rearrangement joins TRBV7-9 to TRBJ2-7; 13 bases align to TRBD2. V was pared by 6 bases and J by 7 bases, with 6 bases of the junction left unmatched. Germline V gene data show CDR1 as SEHNR and CDR2 as FQNEAQ (reference sequence). The CDR3 length is 14 residues. This CDR3 reads CASSFGLAGVEQYF. The CDR3 DNA follows: TGTGCCAGCAGTTTTGGACTAGCGGGAGTTGAGCAGTACTTC.

The chain uses TRBV15 and TRBJ2-5; tentatively, D is TRBD2 (5 bases). The germline V and J ends were trimmed by 0 bases and 2 bases, with 13 bases remaining between them. There are 16 residues in the CDR3. In germline, CDR1 is LNHNV, CDR2 YYDKDF (reference sequence). The CDR3 loop is CATSRDGAAAQETQYF. CDR3 nucleotide sequence: TGTGCCACCAGCAGAGATGGAGCGGCAGCTCAAGAGACCCAGTACTTC.

The chain uses TRBV6-6 and TRBJ2-5; TRBD1 is a possible D gene (6 bases). Germline V gene lookup returns CDR1 MNHNY and CDR2 SVGAGI (reference sequence). V lost 6 bases and J 1 base, leaving 9 bases between the germline ends. The CDR3 is 13 residues long. DNA of the CDR3: TGTGCCAGCAGGCGGACAGTCCAAGAGACCCAGTACTTC. Encoded protein: CASRRTVQETQYF.

CDR3 nucleotide sequence: TGTGCCACCAGCAGGTCCTTTACAGGGGCGAGAACAGATACGCAGTATTTT. This sequence encodes CATSRSFTGARTDTQYF. The chain uses TRBV15 and TRBJ2-3; 7 nucleotides line up with TRBD1. Unmatched junction bases numbered 12, after V lost 3 bases and J lost 3 bases. The CDR3 is 17 residues long. CDR1 is LNHNV and CDR2 is YYDKDF in the germline V gene (reference sequence). Filled out from reference TRBV15 and TRBJ2-3, the complete variable domain reads DAMVIQNPRYQVTQFGKPVTLSCSQTLNHNVMYWYQQKSSQAPKLLFHYYDKDFNNEADTPDNFQSRRPNTSFCFLDIRSPGLGDTAMYLCATSRSFTGARTDTQYFGPGTRLTVL.

This chain uses TRBV5-1 with TRBJ1-5; D might be TRBD1 (5 bases). V shed 4 bases and J shed 8 bases, with 16 bases lying between them. Looked up from germline, CDR1 is SGHRS and CDR2 is YFSETQ. The CDR3 runs to 14 residues. The CDR3 reads CASSRAGTEEPQHF. Written as DNA, the CDR3 is TGCGCCAGCAGCCGGGCAGGGACTGAAGAGCCCCAGCATTTT.

The CDR3 DNA reads TGTGCCATCAGTGACGATGGACTAGCGGGAGAGACCCAGTACTTC. It yields the protein CAISDDGLAGETQYF. The chain employs TRBV10-3 and TRBJ2-5; 11 bases map to TRBD2. Germline CDR1 is ENHRY and CDR2 is SYGVKD. V was clipped by 3 bases and J by 4 bases; unmatched bases: 4. This CDR3 comprises 15 residues.

The J gene is TRBJ1-1, the V gene TRBV28; D call uncertain. Trimming stripped 7 bases from V and 7 bases from J, with 7 bases between. The CDR3 is 10 amino acids. Germline V CDR1 and CDR2: MDHEN, SYDVKM. In DNA, the CDR3 is TGTGCCAGCATAGAGAATGAAGCTTTCTTT. It yields the protein CASIENEAFF.

The chain employs TRBV5-1 and TRBJ1-4; the D gene is possibly TRBD1 (5 bases). V lost 0 bases to trimming and J lost 7 bases, with 10 bases between them. Per germline, CDR1 SGHRS and CDR2 YFSETQ. This CDR3 comprises 14 residues. Here the CDR3 DNA reads TGCGCCAGCAGCTTGGCCGGGGGTACTGAAAAACTGTTTTTT. Translating gives CASSLAGGTEKLFF.

This chain links TRBV19 with TRBJ2-3; D is possibly TRBD2 (5 bases). The CDR3 totals 14 residues. Between the trimmed V and J ends, which lost 5 bases and 4 bases, there was a span of 13 bases. CDR1 is LNHDA and CDR2 is SQIVND in the germline V gene (reference sequence). The CDR3 is CASSASGDSDTQYF. For the CDR3, the DNA is TGTGCCAGTAGTGCATCCGGGGATTCAGATACGCAGTATTTT.

V gene TRBV6-1 combines with J gene TRBJ2-3; 12 bases are shared with TRBD2. With V trimmed by 2 bases and J by 5 bases, 8 bases remained unmatched. CDR3 length: 17 amino acids. CDR1 is MNHNS, CDR2 SASEGT, per germline. CDR3 nucleotides: TGTGCCAGCAGTGAAAGGTTTGCGGGACTAGCGGGAGATACGCAGTATTTT. It encodes CASSERFAGLAGDTQYF.

The chain recombines TRBV28 with TRBJ1-2; D gene ambiguous. CDR1 and CDR2 (germline): MDHEN, SYDVKM. Trimming left V 1 base short and J 5 bases short, with 11 bases between. The CDR3 covers 14 residues. CDR3 residues: CASSLFTALYGYTF. The CDR3 DNA reads TGTGCCAGCAGTTTATTTACAGCCCTATATGGCTACACCTTC.

The chain combines TRBV11-2 with TRBJ2-5; possibly TRBD1 for D (6 bases). The CDR3 sequence is 15 residues long. From germline, CDR1 is SGHAT and CDR2 FQNNGV. Between the trimmed V and J ends, which lost 1 base and 1 base, there was a span of 10 bases. The CDR3 bases are TGTGCCAGCAGCTTAGGAGGGACACCCCAAGAGACCCAGTACTTC. Amino acid sequence: CASSLGGTPQETQYF.

The V and J genes are TRBV7-8 and TRBJ1-2; the match to TRBD1 covers 9 bases. The CDR3 has 15 residues. V shed 2 bases, J shed 3 bases, and the junction held 4 bases outside the gene matches. In germline, CDR1 is SGHVS, CDR2 FQNEAQ. The CDR3: CASSLTGGRDYGYTF. The CDR3 nucleotides read TGTGCCAGCAGCTTAACAGGGGGCCGGGACTATGGCTACACCTTC.

CDR3 in DNA: TGTGCCATCACCCCCGCGGACTCCACCGGGGAGCTGTTTTTT. This gives the protein CAITPADSTGELFF. The V call is TRBV10-3, the J call TRBJ2-2, with D tentatively TRBD2 (5 bases). The CDR3 runs to 14 residues. CDR1 is ENHRY, CDR2 SYGVKD, per germline. With 7 bases removed from V and 4 bases from J, the gap between germline ends came to 13 bases.